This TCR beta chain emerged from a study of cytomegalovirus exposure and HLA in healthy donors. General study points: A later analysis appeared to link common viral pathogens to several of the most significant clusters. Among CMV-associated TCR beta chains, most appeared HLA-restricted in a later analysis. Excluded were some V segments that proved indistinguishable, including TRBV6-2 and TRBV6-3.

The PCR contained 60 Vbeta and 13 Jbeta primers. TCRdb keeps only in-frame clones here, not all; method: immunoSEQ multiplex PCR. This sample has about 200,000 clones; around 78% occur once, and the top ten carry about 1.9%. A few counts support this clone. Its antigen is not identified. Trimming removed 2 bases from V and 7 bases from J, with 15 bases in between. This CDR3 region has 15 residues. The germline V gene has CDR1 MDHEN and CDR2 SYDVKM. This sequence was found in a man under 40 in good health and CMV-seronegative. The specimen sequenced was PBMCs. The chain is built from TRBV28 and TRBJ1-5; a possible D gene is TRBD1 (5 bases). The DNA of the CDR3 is TGTGCCAGCAGTTTAGGGGAGGGGATGGGACAGCCCCAGCATTTT. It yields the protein CASSLGEGMGQPQHF.